One sample yielded the 15 T cell receptor beta chains listed below, sequenced in a study of blood T cell repertoires in COVID-19. The method was immunoSEQ multiplex PCR; TCRdb's version includes in-frame clones alone and lacks a portion of them. The table lists about 170,000 clones, more than 85% of them singletons, with around 0.5% in the top ten. Sequenced sample: peripheral blood. The receptors originated from a man in his 60s with COVID-19, enrolled during active disease.

V is TRBV5-6 and J is TRBJ1-3, with TRBD1 identical over 12 bases. Germline V CDR1 and CDR2: SGHDT, YYEEEE. CDR3 length: 15 residues. V was pared by 2 bases and J by 6 bases, with 3 bases of the junction left unmatched. As DNA, the CDR3 is TGTGCCAGCAGCTTCGGGACAGGGGGCTCAAACACCATATATTTT. The encoded protein is CASSFGTGGSNTIYF. The whole variable domain, remainder taken from reference TRBV5-6 and TRBJ1-3, is DAGVTQSPTHLIKTRGQQVTLRCSPKSGHDTVSWYQQALGQGPQFIFQYYEEEERQRGNFPDRFSGHQFPNYSSELNVNALLLGDSALYLCASSFGTGGSNTIYFGEGSWLTVV.

The chain links TRBV11-2 to TRBJ1-2; D call uncertain. The CDR3 spans 15 residues. V was trimmed by 5 bases and J by 4 bases, leaving 17 bases between them. Germline V gene data show CDR1 as SGHAT and CDR2 as FQNNGV. DNA for the CDR3: TGTGCCAGCAGCCAACTGGGTCGAGGTACCTATGGCTACACCTTC. This translates into CASSQLGRGTYGYTF.

The chain recombines TRBV11-2 with TRBJ2-5; no reliable D call. V was shortened by 5 bases and J by 0 bases, with 10 bases between the two germline ends. The germline V gene has CDR1 SGHAT and CDR2 FQNNGV. The CDR3 sequence is 14 residues long. The CDR3 DNA is TGTGCCAGCAGCCAGGCCCCGTACCAAGAGACCCAGTACTTC. It is translated as CASSQAPYQETQYF.

The count of this clone is one. V and J are TRBV29-1 and TRBJ2-3, with a tentative D call TRBD1 (6 bases). Germline CDR1 reads SQVTM; CDR2 reads ANQGSEA. The CDR3 is made up of 13 amino acids. The ends were cut back, 4 bases at V and 6 bases at J, with 14 bases in the middle. CDR3 in DNA: TGCAGCGTTGGTGGGACACCCTCCGATACGCAGTATTTT. This translates into CSVGGTPSDTQYF.

V usage is TRBV6-2 or TRBV6-3 and J usage is TRBJ1-5, with 8 bases matching TRBD1. Germline trimming cut 5 bases from V and 0 bases from J; bases unmatched to any gene: 6. Germline V gives CDR1 MNHEY, CDR2 SVGEGT. The CDR3 length is 16 residues. CDR3 DNA sequence: TGTGCCAGCAGTCATGGACAGGGCTATAGCAATCAGCCCCAGCATTTT. Translating it yields CASSHGQGYSNQPQHF.

V is TRBV29-1 and J is TRBJ2-7; possible D gene TRBD1, 5 bases. Looked up from germline, CDR1 is SQVTM and CDR2 is ANQGSEA. This CDR3 is built from 12 residues. Between the trimmed V and J ends, which lost 7 bases and 3 bases, there was a span of 13 bases. The CDR3 loop reads CSASGFNYEQYF. CDR3 nucleotide sequence: TGCAGCGCCTCAGGGTTTAACTACGAGCAGTACTTC.

The chain joins TRBV9 to TRBJ1-2; 8 bases are a match to TRBD1. CDR1 is SGDLS and CDR2 is YYNGEE in the germline V gene. This CDR3 has 14 residues. V shed 4 bases, J shed 5 bases, and the junction held 7 bases outside the gene matches. CDR3 loop: CASSPEDRVYGYTF. CDR3 nucleotides: TGTGCCAGCAGCCCAGAGGACAGGGTGTATGGCTACACCTTC.

In its sample, this clone was seen once. The genes are TRBV20-1 and TRBJ1-4; 7 bases agree with TRBD1. Trimming cost V 5 bases and J 7 bases; bases outside gene matches: 1. CDR1 is DFQATT, CDR2 SNEGSKA, per germline (reference sequence). The CDR3 runs 11 residues. DNA for the CDR3: TGCAGTGCTTGGGACAGTGAAAAACTGTTTTTT. Translation gives CSAWDSEKLFF.

The chain uses TRBV27 and TRBJ1-1; a possible D gene is TRBD1 (6 bases). Germline V gene data show CDR1 as MNHEY and CDR2 as SMNVEV (reference sequence). Trimming cost V 6 bases and J 1 base, with 15 bases left between them. The CDR3 consists of 15 residues. The CDR3 here is CASRAWQGRNTEAFF. In DNA, the CDR3 is TGTGCCAGCAGGGCCTGGCAGGGGCGGAACACTGAAGCTTTCTTT.

This chain joins TRBV30 and TRBJ1-2; D gene ambiguous. The CDR3 is made up of 12 amino acids. The germline V gene encodes CDR1 GTSNPN and CDR2 SVGIG (reference sequence). The germline V and J ends were trimmed by 2 bases and 7 bases, with 11 bases remaining between them. In nucleotides, the CDR3 is TGTGCCTGGAGTCCCGGAGGAATTGGCTACACCTTC. Translated: CAWSPGGIGYTF.

V gene TRBV11-3 combines with J gene TRBJ2-3; weak D call: TRBD1 (6 bases). Deletions cut 5 bases from V and 4 bases from J, with 22 bases between. The CDR3 spans 17 residues. Germline loops: CDR1 SGHNT, CDR2 YENEEA. CDR3 DNA: TGTGCCAGCAGCCCTTCCCAGGGGTGGGATGGCCCAGATACGCAGTATTTT. Translation gives CASSPSQGWDGPDTQYF. Full variable domain (missing parts from reference TRBV11-3 and TRBJ2-3): EAGVVQSPRYKIIEKKQPVAFWCNPISGHNTLYWYLQNLGQGPELLIRYENEEAVDDSQLPKDRFSAERLKGVDSTLKIQPAELGDSAVYLCASSPSQGWDGPDTQYFGPGTRLTVL.

The chain has TRBV18 and TRBJ1-1; TRBD1 might be the D (6 bases). V lost 1 base, J lost 8 bases, and 11 bases lay in between. Germline V gives CDR1 KGHSH, CDR2 LQKENI. The CDR3 sequence is 13 residues long. CDR3 amino acids: CASSPLRGREAFF. CDR3 nucleotides: TGTGCCAGCTCACCACTCAGGGGCAGGGAAGCTTTCTTT.

The J gene is TRBJ1-5, the V gene TRBV3-1 (or the pseudogene TRBV3-2); D is undetermined. This CDR3 is 12 amino acids long. Germline values: CDR1 LGHDT, CDR2 YNNKEL (reference sequence). Trimming stripped 4 bases from V and 4 bases from J, with 5 bases between. The DNA for the CDR3 is TGTGCCAGCAGCCGACAAAATCAGCCCCAGCATTTT. Translated: CASSRQNQPQHF.

The chain combines TRBV3-1 (or the pseudogene TRBV3-2) with TRBJ2-2; D remains unclear. Germline V gene data show CDR1 as LGHDT and CDR2 as YNNKEL (reference sequence). The V gene lost 3 bases and the J gene lost 4 bases, with 9 bases spanning the gap. The CDR3 loop spans 14 amino acids. The CDR3 loop is CASSHLRATGELFF. The CDR3 DNA follows: TGTGCCAGCAGCCATTTAAGAGCCACCGGGGAGCTGTTTTTT.

This rearrangement joins TRBV4-2 to TRBJ2-7; D not certain. The CDR3 has 18 amino acids. CDR1 is LGHNA, CDR2 YNFKEQ, per germline. V was pared by 0 bases and J by 7 bases, with 25 bases between. The CDR3 sequence: CASSQDGRVGQASEEQYF. For the CDR3, the DNA is TGTGCCAGCAGCCAAGATGGGCGAGTAGGCCAGGCATCCGAGGAGCAGTACTTC.